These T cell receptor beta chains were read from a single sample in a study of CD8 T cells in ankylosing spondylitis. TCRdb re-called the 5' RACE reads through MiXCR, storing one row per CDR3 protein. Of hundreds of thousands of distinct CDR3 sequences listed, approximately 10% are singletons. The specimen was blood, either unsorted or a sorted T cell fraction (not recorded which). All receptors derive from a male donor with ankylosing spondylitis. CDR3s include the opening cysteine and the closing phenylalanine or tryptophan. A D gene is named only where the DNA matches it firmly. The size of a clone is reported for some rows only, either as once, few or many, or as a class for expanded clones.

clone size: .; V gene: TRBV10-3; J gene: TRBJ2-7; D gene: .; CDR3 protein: CAISERDEQYF; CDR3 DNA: TGTGCCATCAGTGAACGAGACGAGCAGTACTTC
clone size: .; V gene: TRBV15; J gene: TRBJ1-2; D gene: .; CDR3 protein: CATSREGGSGYTF; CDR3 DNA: TGTGCCACCAGCAGGGAGGGGGGCAGCGGCTACACCTTC
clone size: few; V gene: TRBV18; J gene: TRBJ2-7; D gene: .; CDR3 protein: CASSPGSNYEQYF; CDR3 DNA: TGTGCCAGCTCCCCGGGCAGTAACTACGAGCAGTACTTC
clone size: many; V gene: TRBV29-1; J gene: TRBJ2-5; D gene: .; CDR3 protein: CSVGLAVQETQYF; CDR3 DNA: TGCAGCGTTGGACTCGCGGTCCAAGAGACCCAGTACTTC
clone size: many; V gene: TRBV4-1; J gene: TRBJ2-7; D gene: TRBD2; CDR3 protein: CASSQLIRREGSSYEQYF; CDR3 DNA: TGCGCCAGCAGCCAACTGATCCGGCGGGAGGGGAGCTCCTACGAGCAGTACTTC
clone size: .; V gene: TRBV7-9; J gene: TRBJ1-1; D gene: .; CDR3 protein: CASSLAAPQVWHTEAFF; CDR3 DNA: TGTGCCAGCAGCTTAGCGGCCCCACAGGTTTGGCACACTGAAGCTTTCTTT
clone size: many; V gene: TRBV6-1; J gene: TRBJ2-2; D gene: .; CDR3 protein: CASSRPGTGELFF; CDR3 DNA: TGTGCCAGCAGTCGCCCTGGCACCGGGGAGCTGTTTTTT
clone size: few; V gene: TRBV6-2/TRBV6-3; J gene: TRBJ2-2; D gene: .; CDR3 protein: CASLRRLGGDWTGELFF; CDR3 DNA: TGTGCCAGCCTCCGGCGACTGGGCGGGGATTGGACCGGGGAGCTGTTTTTT
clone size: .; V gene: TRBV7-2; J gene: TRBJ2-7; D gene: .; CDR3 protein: CASSFRTADCEQYF; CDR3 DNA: TGTGCCAGCAGCTTTCGGACCGCTGACTGCGAGCAGTACTTC
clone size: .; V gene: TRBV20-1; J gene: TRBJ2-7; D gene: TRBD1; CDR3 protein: CSAPRTGSYEQYF; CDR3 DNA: TGCAGTGCACCCAGGACAGGAAGCTACGAGCAGTACTTC
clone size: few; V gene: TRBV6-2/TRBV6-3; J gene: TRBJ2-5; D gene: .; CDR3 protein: CASTQRGNQETQYF; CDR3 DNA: TGTGCCAGCACCCAACGGGGGAATCAAGAGACCCAGTACTTC
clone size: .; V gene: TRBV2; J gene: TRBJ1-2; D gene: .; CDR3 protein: CASGAWTGEDGYTF; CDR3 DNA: TGTGCCAGCGGGGCGTGGACGGGAGAGGATGGCTACACCTTC
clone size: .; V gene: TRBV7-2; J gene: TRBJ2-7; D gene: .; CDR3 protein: CASSYYFYEQYF; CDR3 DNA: TGTGCCAGCAGCTACTACTTCTACGAGCAGTACTTC
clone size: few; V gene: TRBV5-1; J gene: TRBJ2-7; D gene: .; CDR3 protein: CASSEFPTGEQYF; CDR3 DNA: TGCGCCAGCAGTGAGTTTCCGACCGGCGAGCAGTACTTC
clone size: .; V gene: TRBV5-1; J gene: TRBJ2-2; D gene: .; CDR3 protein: CASSLDWGRELFF; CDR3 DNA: TGCGCCAGCAGCTTGGACTGGGGCAGGGAGCTGTTTTTT
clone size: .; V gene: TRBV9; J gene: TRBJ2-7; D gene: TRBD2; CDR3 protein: CASSEGAGETYEQYF; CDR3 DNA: TGTGCCAGCAGCGAGGGAGCGGGGGAAACCTACGAGCAGTACTTC
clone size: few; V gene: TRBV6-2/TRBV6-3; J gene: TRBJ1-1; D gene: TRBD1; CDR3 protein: CASSYAGQGRRGTEAFF; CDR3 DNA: TGTGCCAGCAGTTATGCGGGACAGGGGCGCCGGGGCACTGAAGCTTTCTTT